Below are 30 T cell receptor beta chains sequenced from a single sample in a study of PD-L1 blockade in urothelial cancer. Generated by immunoSEQ multiplex PCR, the TCRdb table keeps only in-frame clones and is missing some. This table holds about 95,000 clones, roughly 84% found once. Time point specified: pretreatment peripheral blood. This sample comprised PBMCs, obtained around atezolizumab (anti-PD-L1) treatment. Receptor source: a man aged 60 to 69 with urothelial cancer.

This clone has a handful of counts. V usage is TRBV7-6 and J usage is TRBJ1-4, with D unresolved. In germline, CDR1 is SGHVS, CDR2 FNYEAQ. V shed 1 base and J shed 4 bases, with 16 bases lying between them. CDR3 length: 17 residues. For the CDR3, the DNA is TGTGCCAGCAGCTTAGAGGTCGGAGGAACTAATAATGAAAAACTGTTTTTT. It specifies CASSLEVGGTNNEKLFF.

The V gene is TRBV7-2, the J gene TRBJ1-1; unclear D gene. With 5 bases removed from V and 5 bases from J, the gap between germline ends came to 15 bases. Germline CDR1 and CDR2: SGHTA and FQGNSA. This CDR3 has 14 residues. As DNA, the CDR3 is TGTGCCAGCAGCGCAGGAAGGGCGGGGACTGAAGCTTTCTTT. Residues: CASSAGRAGTEAFF.

The gene calls are TRBV9 and TRBJ1-5; D is undetermined. With 3 bases removed from V and 5 bases from J, the gap between germline ends came to 21 bases. Germline values: CDR1 SGDLS, CDR2 YYNGEE. There are 17 residues in the CDR3. Here the CDR3 reads CASSAVAGISYYQPQHF. For the CDR3, the DNA is TGTGCCAGCAGCGCTGTAGCCGGAATCTCCTACTATCAGCCCCAGCATTTT.

This CDR3 reads CASSSWTSGNPYEQYF. The CDR3 DNA reads TGTGCCAGCAGCTCCTGGACTAGCGGGAACCCCTACGAGCAGTACTTC. The V and J genes are TRBV7-9 and TRBJ2-7; 12 bases are a match to TRBD2. CDR3 length: 16 amino acids. The ends lost 4 bases at V and 2 bases at J; junction bases unmatched: 6. Germline values: CDR1 SEHNR, CDR2 FQNEAQ (reference sequence).

The sample holds many counts of this clone. The chain joins TRBV18 to TRBJ2-7; 8 positions agree with TRBD2. With 6 bases clipped from V and 6 bases from J, the junction kept 7 bases outside the gene matches. Germline assignment: CDR1 KGHSH and CDR2 LQKENI. This CDR3 is 13 amino acids long. CDR3 sequence (DNA): TGTGCCAGCTCTGGGACTAGTACTGCCGAGCAGTACTTC. Residues: CASSGTSTAEQYF.

The chain combines TRBV7-2 with TRBJ2-7, with 11 bases aligning to TRBD2. CDR1 and CDR2 (germline): SGHTA, FQGNSA. V gave up 3 bases and J gave up 7 bases; unmatched junction bases: 5. This CDR3 comprises 14 residues. The chain's CDR3 is CASSFSGGADEQYF. The DNA for the CDR3 is TGTGCCAGCAGCTTTAGCGGGGGGGCAGATGAGCAGTACTTC. Filled out from reference TRBV7-2 and TRBJ2-7, the complete variable domain reads GAGVSQSPSNKVTEKGKDVELRCDPISGHTALYWYRQSLGQGLEFLIYFQGNSAPDKSGLPSDRFSAERTGGSVSTLTIQRTQQEDSAVYLCASSFSGGADEQYFGPGTRLTVT.

The chain links TRBV2 to TRBJ2-7, with D possibly TRBD1 on 6 matching bases. The V end was cut by 4 bases, the J end by 3 bases, with 7 bases between. Germline V gene sequence: CDR1 SNHLY, CDR2 FYNNEI. The CDR3 consists of 12 residues. CDR3 region: CASSVQGYEQYF. For the CDR3, the DNA is TGTGCCAGCAGTGTACAGGGCTACGAGCAGTACTTC.

The rearrangement links TRBV10-3 to TRBJ2-1, with D tentatively TRBD2 (6 bases). CDR1 and CDR2 (germline): ENHRY, SYGVKD. Trimming removed 4 bases at V and 6 bases at J, with 13 bases between. This CDR3 spans 14 amino acids. The CDR3 spells CAISVRRETNEQFF. The CDR3, as DNA: TGTGCCATCAGTGTGCGGCGGGAAACCAATGAGCAGTTCTTC.

This clone occurred once. J is TRBJ2-7 and V is TRBV29-1; TRBD2 agrees at 10 bases. V was clipped by 7 bases and J by 6 bases; unmatched bases: 9. The CDR3 sequence is 13 residues long. The V gene's germline CDR1 is SQVTM and CDR2 ANQGSEA. The CDR3 region has the DNA TGCAGCGGGGTTACTAGCGGGACTGTCGAGCAGTACTTC. Encoded protein: CSGVTSGTVEQYF.

The CDR3 here is CASSQAPGLVIETQYF. DNA for the CDR3: TGCGCCAGCAGCCAAGCCCCGGGACTAGTCATTGAGACCCAGTACTTC. The chain links TRBV4-1 to TRBJ2-5, with TRBD2 matching 8 bases. The length of the CDR3 is 16 residues. Trimming cost V 1 base and J 5 bases; bases outside gene matches: 9. Germline lookup yields CDR1 MGHRA and CDR2 YSYEKL.

This chain connects TRBV6-5 to TRBJ2-3, with 7 bases matching TRBD1. The germline gives CDR1 MNHEY, CDR2 SVGAGI. This CDR3 contains 16 residues. V gave up 3 bases and J gave up 2 bases; unmatched junction bases: 8. The CDR3 nucleotides read TGTGCCAGCAGTTATCAACTGACAGGGTTCACAGATACGCAGTATTTT. This sequence encodes CASSYQLTGFTDTQYF.

J is TRBJ1-1 and V is TRBV7-9; TRBD1 matches 12 bases. With V trimmed by 11 bases and J by 3 bases, 10 bases remained unmatched. Germline-derived CDR1 and CDR2 are SEHNR and FQNEAQ (reference sequence). The CDR3 length is 15 residues. The CDR3 spells CASRRGQGADTEAFF. CDR3 DNA: TGTGCCTCTAGGAGGGGACAGGGGGCGGACACTGAAGCTTTCTTT.

This sequence joins TRBV29-1 and TRBJ2-2, with D uncertain. This CDR3 contains 12 residues. CDR1 and CDR2 from the germline V gene are SQVTM and ANQGSEA. V lost 4 bases and J 1 base, leaving 4 bases between the germline ends. The CDR3: CSVALNTGELFF. The CDR3 nucleotides read TGCAGCGTTGCCCTGAACACCGGGGAGCTGTTTTTT.

The rearrangement links TRBV28 to TRBJ1-1; D ambiguous. CDR1 is MDHEN, CDR2 SYDVKM, per germline. V gave up 2 bases and J gave up 8 bases, with 15 bases separating them. The CDR3 covers 14 residues. CDR3 in amino acids: CASSLPRATREAFF. For the CDR3, the DNA is TGTGCCAGCAGTTTACCCAGAGCGACGAGGGAAGCTTTCTTT. Variable domain in full (rest from reference TRBV28 and TRBJ1-1): DVKVTQSSRYLVKRTGEKVFLECVQDMDHENMFWYRQDPGLGLRLIYFSYDVKMKEKGDIPEGYSVSREKKERFSLILESASTNQTSMYLCASSLPRATREAFFGQGTRLTVV.

Note on this clone: Other DNA sequences in this sample translate to the same CDR3. The rearrangement joins TRBV5-1 to TRBJ2-2, with 8 bases that match TRBD1. CDR3 length: 15 residues. V was clipped by 0 bases and J by 3 bases; unmatched bases: 1. In germline, CDR1 is SGHRS, CDR2 YFSETQ. CDR3 bases: TGCGCCAGCAGCTTGGACAGGGGGGACACCGGGGAGCTGTTTTTT. It translates to CASSLDRGDTGELFF.

The V and J genes are TRBV6-1 and TRBJ1-2; 7 nucleotides match TRBD1. The length of the CDR3 is 14 residues. Germline lookup yields CDR1 MNHNS and CDR2 SASEGT. Trimming removed 3 bases from V and 9 bases from J; junction bases left unmatched: 10. The CDR3 nucleotides read TGTGCCAGCAGTGAGGAGGTACAGGGGACACGCTACACCTTC. Its translation is CASSEEVQGTRYTF.

The chain has TRBV7-2 and TRBJ2-2; 8 nucleotides line up with TRBD1. V shed 2 bases, J shed 5 bases, and the junction held 4 bases outside the gene matches. The CDR3 has 15 residues. The germline CDR1 and CDR2 sequences are SGHTA and FQGNSA. The CDR3 bases are TGTGCCAGCAGCTTACCCAGGGGGCGAACCGGGGAGCTGTTTTTT. This gives the protein CASSLPRGRTGELFF.

The J gene is TRBJ2-2, the V gene TRBV6-1; D is perhaps TRBD1 (6 bases). Germline assignment: CDR1 MNHNS and CDR2 SASEGT. The CDR3 is made up of 13 amino acids. Between the trimmed V and J ends, which lost 7 bases and 5 bases, there was a span of 11 bases. Here the CDR3 reads CASTPRGTGELFF. The CDR3 nucleotides read TGTGCCAGCACCCCAAGGGGGACCGGGGAGCTGTTTTTT.

This clone has a single count. J is TRBJ1-4 and V is TRBV7-9; D ambiguous. Germline CDR1 and CDR2: SEHNR and FQNEAQ (reference sequence). This CDR3 contains 11 residues. V shed 3 bases and J shed 7 bases, with 3 bases lying between them. The CDR3 DNA reads TGTGCCAGCAGCTTCAGTGAAAAACTGTTTTTT. Amino acids: CASSFSEKLFF.

Here the CDR3 reads CASSPQTEATDTQYF. The DNA of the CDR3 is TGTGCCAGCAGCCCCCAGACAGAGGCCACAGATACGCAGTATTTT. The gene calls are TRBV9 and TRBJ2-3; TRBD1 is a possible D gene (5 bases). Trimming cost V 4 bases and J 2 bases, with 14 bases left between them. The CDR3 covers 15 residues. Germline-derived CDR1 and CDR2 are SGDLS and YYNGEE. Filled out from reference TRBV9 and TRBJ2-3, the complete variable domain reads DSGVTQTPKHLITATGQRVTLRCSPRSGDLSVYWYQQSLDQGLQFLIQYYNGEERAKGNILERFSAQQFPDLHSELNLSSLELGDSALYFCASSPQTEATDTQYFGPGTRLTVL.

The chain carries TRBV5-1 and TRBJ2-7; D unresolved. Looked up from germline, CDR1 is SGHRS and CDR2 is YFSETQ. This CDR3 has 15 amino acids. The ends were cut back, 7 bases at V and 3 bases at J, with 20 bases in the middle. DNA for the CDR3: TGCGCCAGCGCTCCTTTGGCCCCCCGCCACTACGAGCAGTACTTC. This codes for CASAPLAPRHYEQYF.

The chain employs TRBV10-3 and TRBJ1-2; D is possibly TRBD1 (5 bases). The CDR3 sequence is 12 residues long. V dropped 11 bases and J dropped 8 bases, with 18 bases sitting between them. CDR1 and CDR2 (germline): ENHRY, SYGVKD. CDR3 nucleotide sequence: TGTGCCCCCCGCGGCAGGGCTCGAGGCTACACCTTC. Translated, it gives CAPRGRARGYTF.

V gene TRBV11-2 combines with J gene TRBJ2-3; no clear D. This CDR3 is built from 15 residues. Between the trimmed V and J ends, which lost 6 bases and 2 bases, there was a span of 15 bases. CDR1 and CDR2 from the germline V gene are SGHAT and FQNNGV. The CDR3 sequence: CASSPGSRSTDTQYF. CDR3 nucleotide sequence: TGTGCCAGCAGTCCAGGCTCCCGTTCCACAGATACGCAGTATTTT. Full variable domain (rest looked up from reference TRBV11-2 and TRBJ2-3): EAGVAQSPRYKIIEKRQSVAFWCNPISGHATLYWYQQILGQGPKLLIQFQNNGVVDDSQLPKDRFSAERLKGVDSTLKIQPAKLEDSAVYLCASSPGSRSTDTQYFGPGTRLTVL.

A single count supports this clone. V gene TRBV6-6 combines with J gene TRBJ1-1; D is perhaps TRBD1 (6 bases). The CDR3 is 15 residues long. V was clipped by 1 base and J by 1 base, with 10 bases between them. Germline V CDR1 and CDR2: MNHNY, SVGAGI (reference sequence). Here the CDR3 reads CASSYFTDRNTEAFF. The CDR3 DNA follows: TGTGCCAGCAGTTACTTTACGGACAGGAACACTGAAGCTTTCTTT.

This rearrangement joins TRBV19 to TRBJ2-6, with D perhaps matching TRBD1 (5 bases). Trimming cost V 3 bases and J 0 bases, with 9 bases left between them. The CDR3 contains 16 residues. Germline assignment: CDR1 LNHDA and CDR2 SQIVND (reference sequence). CDR3 nucleotides: TGTGCCAGTAGTATCACAGGCAACTCTGGGGCCAACGTCCTGACTTTC. This translates into CASSITGNSGANVLTF.

This chain links TRBV5-1 with TRBJ2-3; D perhaps matches TRBD1 (6 bases). This CDR3 has 14 amino acids. CDR1 and CDR2 (germline): SGHRS, YFSETQ. Trimming pared 2 bases from V and 6 bases from J, leaving 13 bases between. CDR3 residues: CASSLQGSADTQYF. CDR3 nucleotide sequence: TGCGCCAGCAGCTTACAGGGTTCAGCCGATACGCAGTATTTT.

The chain carries TRBV5-1 and TRBJ2-1, with TRBD2 identical over 8 bases. CDR3 size: 16 residues. V lost 4 bases to trimming and J lost 0 bases; unmatched junction nucleotides: 6. Germline V gene sequence: CDR1 SGHRS, CDR2 YFSETQ. The CDR3 region is CASSVVAGSSYNEQFF. Written as DNA, the CDR3 is TGCGCCAGCAGCGTAGTAGCGGGGTCCTCCTACAATGAGCAGTTCTTC.

V is TRBV4-3 and J is TRBJ2-2, with 7 bases lining up with TRBD2. After removal of 3 bases from V and 1 base from J, the junction contained 5 bases not matched to a gene. There are 16 residues in the CDR3. Germline-derived CDR1 and CDR2 are LGHNA and YSLEER. CDR3 protein: CASSQGTKRNTGELFF. DNA for the CDR3: TGCGCCAGCAGCCAGGGGACTAAAAGGAACACCGGGGAGCTGTTTTTT.

The chain recombines TRBV27 with TRBJ2-7; TRBD1 matches at 7 bases. Germline values: CDR1 MNHEY, CDR2 SMNVEV (reference sequence). The CDR3 consists of 14 residues. Trimming cost V 5 bases and J 1 base; bases outside gene matches: 5. Here the CDR3 reads CASSPGTASYEQYF. For the CDR3, the DNA is TGTGCCAGCAGTCCCGGGACAGCGTCCTACGAGCAGTACTTC.

V gene TRBV13 combines with J gene TRBJ2-5; weak D call: TRBD2 (6 bases). The CDR3 loop spans 15 amino acids. Germline lookup yields CDR1 PRHDT and CDR2 FYEKMQ (reference sequence). V was shortened by 2 bases and J by 5 bases, with 15 bases between the two germline ends. CDR3 residues: CASSLNRGSRETQYF. The CDR3 DNA is TGTGCCAGCAGCTTAAACCGGGGGTCCCGGGAGACCCAGTACTTC.